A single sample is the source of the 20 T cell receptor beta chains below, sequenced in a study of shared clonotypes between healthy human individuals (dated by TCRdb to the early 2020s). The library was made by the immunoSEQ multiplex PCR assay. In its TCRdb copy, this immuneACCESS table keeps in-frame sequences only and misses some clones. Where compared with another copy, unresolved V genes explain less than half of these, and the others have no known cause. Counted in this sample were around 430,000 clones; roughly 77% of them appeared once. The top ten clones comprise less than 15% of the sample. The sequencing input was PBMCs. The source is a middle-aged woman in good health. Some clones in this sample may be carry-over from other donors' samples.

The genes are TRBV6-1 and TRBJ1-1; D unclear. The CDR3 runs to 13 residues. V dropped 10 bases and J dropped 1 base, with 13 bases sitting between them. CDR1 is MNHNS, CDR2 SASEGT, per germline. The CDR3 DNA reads TGTGCCACTCCGGATCACCAGAACACTGAAGCTTTCTTT. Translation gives CATPDHQNTEAFF.

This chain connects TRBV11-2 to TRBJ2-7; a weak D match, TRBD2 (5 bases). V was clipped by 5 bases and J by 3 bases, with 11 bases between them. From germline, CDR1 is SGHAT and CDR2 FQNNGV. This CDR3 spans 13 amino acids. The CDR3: CASSLAVSYEQYF. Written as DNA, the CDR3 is TGTGCCAGCAGCCTAGCTGTGAGCTACGAGCAGTACTTC. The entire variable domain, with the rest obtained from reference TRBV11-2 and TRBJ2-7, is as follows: EAGVAQSPRYKIIEKRQSVAFWCNPISGHATLYWYQQILGQGPKLLIQFQNNGVVDDSQLPKDRFSAERLKGVDSTLKIQPAKLEDSAVYLCASSLAVSYEQYFGPGTRLTVT.

The CDR3, as DNA: TGTGCCTGGACCGGGGGGTCTGGAAACACCATATATTTT. It is translated as CAWTGGSGNTIYF. The chain links TRBV30 to TRBJ1-3; possible D gene TRBD1, 5 bases. Trimming left V 4 bases short and J 1 base short, with 8 bases between. The CDR3 loop spans 13 amino acids. Germline V CDR1 and CDR2: GTSNPN, SVGIG (reference sequence).

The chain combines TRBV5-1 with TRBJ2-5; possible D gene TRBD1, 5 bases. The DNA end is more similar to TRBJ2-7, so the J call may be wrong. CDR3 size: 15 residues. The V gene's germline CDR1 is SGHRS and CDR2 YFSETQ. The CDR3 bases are TGCGCCAGCAGCTTGGAGGGGCTTACCTATTACGAGCAGTACTTC. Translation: CASSLEGLTYYEQYF.

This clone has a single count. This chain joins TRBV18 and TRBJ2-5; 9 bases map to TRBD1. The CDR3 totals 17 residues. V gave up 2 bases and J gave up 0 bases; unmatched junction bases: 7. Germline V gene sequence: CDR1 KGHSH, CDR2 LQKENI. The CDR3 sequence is CASSPDVGTGNQETQYF. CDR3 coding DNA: TGTGCCAGCTCACCAGATGTGGGGACAGGGAACCAAGAGACCCAGTACTTC.

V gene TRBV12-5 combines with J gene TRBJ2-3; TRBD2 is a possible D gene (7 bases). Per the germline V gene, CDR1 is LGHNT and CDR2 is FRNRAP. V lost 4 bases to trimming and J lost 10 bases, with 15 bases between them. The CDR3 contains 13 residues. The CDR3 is CASGSSLGGPQYF. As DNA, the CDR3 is TGTGCTAGTGGTTCCAGCCTGGGGGGGCCGCAGTATTTT.

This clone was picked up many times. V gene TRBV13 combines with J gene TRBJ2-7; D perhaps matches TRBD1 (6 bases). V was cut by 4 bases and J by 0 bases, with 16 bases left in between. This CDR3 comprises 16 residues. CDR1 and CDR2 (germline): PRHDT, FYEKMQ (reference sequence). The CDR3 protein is CASSSPGTRVSYEQYF. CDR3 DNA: TGTGCCAGCAGCTCCCCCGGGACACGGGTCTCCTACGAGCAGTACTTC.

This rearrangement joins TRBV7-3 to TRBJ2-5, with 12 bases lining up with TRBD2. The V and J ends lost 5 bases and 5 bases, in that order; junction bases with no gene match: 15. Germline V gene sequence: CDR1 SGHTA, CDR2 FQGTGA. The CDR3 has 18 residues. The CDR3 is CASSTNGLAGGPGETQYF. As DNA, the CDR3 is TGTGCCAGCAGCACTAATGGGCTAGCGGGAGGGCCAGGGGAGACCCAGTACTTC. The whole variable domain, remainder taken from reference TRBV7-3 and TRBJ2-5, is GAGVSQTPSNKVTEKGKYVELRCDPISGHTALYWYRQSLGQGPEFLIYFQGTGAADDSGLPNDRFFAVRPEGSVSTLKIQRTERGDSAVYLCASSTNGLAGGPGETQYFGPGTRLLVL.

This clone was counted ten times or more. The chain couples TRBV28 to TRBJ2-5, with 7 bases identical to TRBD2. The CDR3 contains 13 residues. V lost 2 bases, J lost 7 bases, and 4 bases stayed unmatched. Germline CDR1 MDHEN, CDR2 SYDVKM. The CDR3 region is CASSLIWGGTQYF. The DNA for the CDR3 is TGTGCCAGCAGTTTAATCTGGGGGGGGACCCAGTACTTC.

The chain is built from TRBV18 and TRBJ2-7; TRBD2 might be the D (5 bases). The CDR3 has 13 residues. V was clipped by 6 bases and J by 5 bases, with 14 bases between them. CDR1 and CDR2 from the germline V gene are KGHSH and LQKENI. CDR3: CASSRGRSDEQYF. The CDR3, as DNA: TGTGCCAGCTCGAGAGGGCGGTCGGACGAGCAGTACTTC.

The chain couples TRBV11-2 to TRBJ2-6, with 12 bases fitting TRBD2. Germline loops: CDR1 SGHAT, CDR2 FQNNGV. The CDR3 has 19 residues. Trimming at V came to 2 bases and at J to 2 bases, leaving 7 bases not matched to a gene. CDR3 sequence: CASSLTPGLAGTGANVLTF. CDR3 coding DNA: TGTGCCAGCAGCTTAACTCCTGGACTAGCGGGAACTGGGGCCAACGTCCTGACTTTC.

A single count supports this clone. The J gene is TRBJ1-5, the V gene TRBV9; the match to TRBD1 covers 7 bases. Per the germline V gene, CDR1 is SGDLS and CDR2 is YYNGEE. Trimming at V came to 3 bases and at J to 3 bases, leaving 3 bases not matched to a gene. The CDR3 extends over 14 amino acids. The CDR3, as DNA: TGTGCCAGCAGCGAGGGACAGATCAATCAGCCCCAGCATTTT. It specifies CASSEGQINQPQHF.

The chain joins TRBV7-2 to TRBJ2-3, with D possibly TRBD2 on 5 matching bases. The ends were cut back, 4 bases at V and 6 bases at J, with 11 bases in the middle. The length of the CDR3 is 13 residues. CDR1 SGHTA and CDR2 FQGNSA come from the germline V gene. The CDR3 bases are TGTGCCAGCAGCTGGGAGCGCCCTGATACGCAGTATTTT. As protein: CASSWERPDTQYF.

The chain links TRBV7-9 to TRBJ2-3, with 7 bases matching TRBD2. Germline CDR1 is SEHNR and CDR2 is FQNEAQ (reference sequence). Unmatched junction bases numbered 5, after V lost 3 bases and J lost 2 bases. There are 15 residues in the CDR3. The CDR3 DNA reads TGTGCCAGCAGCTTCCCAAGCGGGGCCACAGATACGCAGTATTTT. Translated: CASSFPSGATDTQYF.

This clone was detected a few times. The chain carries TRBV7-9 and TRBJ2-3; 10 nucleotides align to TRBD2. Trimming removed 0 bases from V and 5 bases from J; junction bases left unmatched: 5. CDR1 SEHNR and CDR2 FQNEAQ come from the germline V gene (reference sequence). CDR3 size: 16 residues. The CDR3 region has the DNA TGTGCCAGCAGCTTAGCCCCTAGCGGGAGTATAGATACGCAGTATTTT. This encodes CASSLAPSGSIDTQYF.

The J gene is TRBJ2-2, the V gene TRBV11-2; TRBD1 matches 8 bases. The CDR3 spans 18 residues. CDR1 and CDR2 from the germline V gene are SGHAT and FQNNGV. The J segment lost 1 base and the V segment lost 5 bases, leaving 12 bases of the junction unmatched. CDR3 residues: CASSPRGLTGENTGELFF. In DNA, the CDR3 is TGTGCCAGCAGCCCTAGGGGACTGACAGGGGAGAACACCGGGGAGCTGTTTTTT.

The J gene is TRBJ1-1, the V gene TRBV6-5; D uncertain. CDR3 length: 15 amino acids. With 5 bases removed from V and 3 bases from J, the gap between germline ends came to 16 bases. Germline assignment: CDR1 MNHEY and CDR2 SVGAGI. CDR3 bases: TGTGCCAGCAGTCCCAGCGTCCCCTGGGACACTGAAGCTTTCTTT. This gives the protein CASSPSVPWDTEAFF.

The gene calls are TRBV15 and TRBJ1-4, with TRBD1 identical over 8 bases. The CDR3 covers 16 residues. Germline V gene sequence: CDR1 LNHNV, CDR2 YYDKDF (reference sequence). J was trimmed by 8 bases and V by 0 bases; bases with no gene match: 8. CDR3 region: CATSRERTGTGEKLFF. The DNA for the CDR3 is TGTGCCACCAGCAGAGAAAGGACAGGGACGGGGGAAAAACTGTTTTTT.

The CDR3 DNA sequence: TGTGCCAGCAGACCGTCCGGGGGGTCTGGGGCCAACGTCCTGACTTTC. Translation: CASRPSGGSGANVLTF. The chain uses TRBV28 and TRBJ2-6, with 7 bases aligning to TRBD2. Germline CDR1 and CDR2: MDHEN and SYDVKM. The CDR3 contains 16 residues. V lost 6 bases and J lost 1; bases outside the gene matches: 6.

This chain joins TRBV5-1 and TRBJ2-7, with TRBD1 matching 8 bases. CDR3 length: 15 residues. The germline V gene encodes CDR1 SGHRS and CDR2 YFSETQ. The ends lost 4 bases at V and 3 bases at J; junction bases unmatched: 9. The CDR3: CASSAGTGSFYEQYF. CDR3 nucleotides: TGCGCCAGCAGCGCCGGGACAGGTTCGTTCTACGAGCAGTACTTC.